Sequencing of this T cell receptor (beta chain) was carried out in a study of T cells in localized non-small cell lung cancer. In this sample, this clone turned up a few times. Repertoires were generated with immunoSEQ multiplex PCR, while TCRdb's copy carries only in-frame clones and drops some. The data contain 2,800 or so clones, roughly 27% of them singletons. Germline lookup yields CDR1 SGHRS and CDR2 YFSETQ. J was trimmed by 7 bases and V by 0 bases; bases with no gene match: 4. The CDR3 is 14 amino acids. The specimen was lung tumor tissue, collected before any cancer treatment. The origin of this receptor is a woman aged 40 to 75 with stage III lung adenocarcinoma. The chain combines TRBV5-1 with TRBJ2-1, with 7 positions matching TRBD1. DNA of the CDR3: TGCGCCAGCAGCTTGGACAACAGGGGTAATGAGCAGTTCTTC. Protein: CASSLDNRGNEQFF.